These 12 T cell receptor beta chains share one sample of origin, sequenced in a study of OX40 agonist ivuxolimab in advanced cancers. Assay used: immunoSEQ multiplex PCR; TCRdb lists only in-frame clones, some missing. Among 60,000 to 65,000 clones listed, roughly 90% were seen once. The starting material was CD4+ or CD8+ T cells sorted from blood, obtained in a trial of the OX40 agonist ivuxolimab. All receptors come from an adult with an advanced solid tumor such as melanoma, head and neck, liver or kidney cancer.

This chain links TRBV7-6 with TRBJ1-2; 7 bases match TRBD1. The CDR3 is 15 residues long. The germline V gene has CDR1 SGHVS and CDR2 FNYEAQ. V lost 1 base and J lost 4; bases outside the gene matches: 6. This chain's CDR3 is CASSLGGTESYGYTF. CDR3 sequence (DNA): TGTGCCAGCAGCTTAGGAGGGACAGAAAGCTATGGCTACACCTTC.

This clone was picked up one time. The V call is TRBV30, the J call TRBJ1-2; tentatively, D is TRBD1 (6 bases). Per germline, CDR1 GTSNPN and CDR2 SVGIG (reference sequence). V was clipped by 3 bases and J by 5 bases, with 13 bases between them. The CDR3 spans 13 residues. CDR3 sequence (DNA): TGTGCCTGGAGCCGACCGGGACAATATGGCTACACCTTC. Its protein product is CAWSRPGQYGYTF.

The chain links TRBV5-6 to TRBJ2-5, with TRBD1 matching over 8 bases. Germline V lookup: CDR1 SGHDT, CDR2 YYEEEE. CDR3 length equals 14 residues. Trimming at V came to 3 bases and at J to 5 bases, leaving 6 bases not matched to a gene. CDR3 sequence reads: CASSSQGAGETQYF. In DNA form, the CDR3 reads TGTGCCAGCAGCTCTCAGGGGGCGGGTGAGACCCAGTACTTC. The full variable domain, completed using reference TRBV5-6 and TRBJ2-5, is DAGVTQSPTHLIKTRGQQVTLRCSPKSGHDTVSWYQQALGQGPQFIFQYYEEEERQRGNFPDRFSGHQFPNYSSELNVNALLLGDSALYLCASSSQGAGETQYFGPGTRLLVL.

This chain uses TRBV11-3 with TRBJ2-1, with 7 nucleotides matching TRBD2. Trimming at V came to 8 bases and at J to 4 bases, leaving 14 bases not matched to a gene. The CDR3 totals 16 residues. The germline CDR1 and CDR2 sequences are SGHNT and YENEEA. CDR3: CASGGGPRAPYNEQFF. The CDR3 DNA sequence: TGTGCCAGCGGGGGGGGACCAAGGGCCCCTTACAATGAGCAGTTCTTC.

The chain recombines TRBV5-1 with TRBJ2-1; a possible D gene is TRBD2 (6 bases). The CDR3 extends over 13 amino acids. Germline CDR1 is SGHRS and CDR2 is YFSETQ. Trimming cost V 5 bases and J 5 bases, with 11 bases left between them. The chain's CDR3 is CASREGTNNEQFF. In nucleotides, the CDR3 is TGCGCCAGCAGGGAGGGGACGAACAATGAGCAGTTCTTC.

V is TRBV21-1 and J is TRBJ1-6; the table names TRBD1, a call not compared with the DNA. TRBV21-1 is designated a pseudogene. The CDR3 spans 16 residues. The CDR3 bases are TGTGCCAGCAGCAAAGCAAGAAGGACGGAGACAGGGACCCTCCACTTT. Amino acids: CASSKARRTETGTLHF.

The DNA of the CDR3 is TGTGCCAGCAGTTCGGGCCCATCCTACGAGCAGTACTTC. It codes for CASSSGPSYEQYF. This chain joins TRBV6-6 and TRBJ2-7; no clear D gene. Germline V lookup: CDR1 MNHNY, CDR2 SVGAGI (reference sequence). The V end lost 4 bases, the J end lost 1 base, and 8 bases lay between the germline ends. This CDR3 has 13 residues.

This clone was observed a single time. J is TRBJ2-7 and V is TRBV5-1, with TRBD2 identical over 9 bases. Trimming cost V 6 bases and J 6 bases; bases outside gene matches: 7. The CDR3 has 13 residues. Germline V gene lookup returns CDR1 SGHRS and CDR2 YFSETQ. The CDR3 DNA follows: TGCGCCAGCACCGGGGCGGGAGGGGGCGAGCAGTACTTC. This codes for CASTGAGGGEQYF.

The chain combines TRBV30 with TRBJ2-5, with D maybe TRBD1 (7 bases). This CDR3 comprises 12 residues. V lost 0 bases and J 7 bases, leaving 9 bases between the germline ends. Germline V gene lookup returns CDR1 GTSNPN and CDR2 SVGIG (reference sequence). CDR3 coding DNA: TGTGCCTGGAGTGTTCAGGGGGGGACCCAGTACTTC. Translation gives CAWSVQGGTQYF.

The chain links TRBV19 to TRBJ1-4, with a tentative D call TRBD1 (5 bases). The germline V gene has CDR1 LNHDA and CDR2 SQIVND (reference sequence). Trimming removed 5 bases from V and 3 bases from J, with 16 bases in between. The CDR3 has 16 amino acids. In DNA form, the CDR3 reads TGTGCCAGTAGTCCAGCGGGGGGGAGGGCTAATGAAAAACTGTTTTTT. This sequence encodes CASSPAGGRANEKLFF. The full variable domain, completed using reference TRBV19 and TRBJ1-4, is DGGITQSPKYLFRKEGQNVTLSCEQNLNHDAMYWYRQDPGQGLRLIYYSQIVNDFQKGDIAEGYSVSREKKESFPLTVTSAQKNPTAFYLCASSPAGGRANEKLFFGSGTQLSVL.

The CDR3 sequence: CASSYSGQGEQYF. The DNA for the CDR3 is TGTGCCAGCAGTTACTCAGGTCAGGGCGAGCAGTACTTC. This sequence joins TRBV6-5 and TRBJ2-7, with D possibly being TRBD1 (5 bases). CDR1 and CDR2 from the germline V gene are MNHEY and SVGAGI. Deletions cut 0 bases from V and 6 bases from J, with 9 bases between. The CDR3 is made up of 13 amino acids.

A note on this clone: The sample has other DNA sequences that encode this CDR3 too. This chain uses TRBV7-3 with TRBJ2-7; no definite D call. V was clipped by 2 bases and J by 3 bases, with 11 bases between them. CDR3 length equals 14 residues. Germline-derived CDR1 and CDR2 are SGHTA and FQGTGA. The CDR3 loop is CASSLGAGNYEQYF. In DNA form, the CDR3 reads TGTGCCAGCAGCTTAGGAGCAGGCAACTACGAGCAGTACTTC.